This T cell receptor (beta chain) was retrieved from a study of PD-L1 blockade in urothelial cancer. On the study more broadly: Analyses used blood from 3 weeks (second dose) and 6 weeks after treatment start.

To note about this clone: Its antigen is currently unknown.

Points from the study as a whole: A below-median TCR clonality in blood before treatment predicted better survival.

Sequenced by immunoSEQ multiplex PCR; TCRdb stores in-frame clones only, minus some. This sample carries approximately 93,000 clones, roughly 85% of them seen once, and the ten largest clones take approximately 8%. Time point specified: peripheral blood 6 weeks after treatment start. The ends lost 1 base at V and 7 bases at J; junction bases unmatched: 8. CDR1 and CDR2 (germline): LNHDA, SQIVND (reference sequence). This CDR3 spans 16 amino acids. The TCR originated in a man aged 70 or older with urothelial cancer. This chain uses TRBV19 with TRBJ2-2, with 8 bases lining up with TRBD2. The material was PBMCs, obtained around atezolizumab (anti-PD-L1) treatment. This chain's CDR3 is CASSIVVGLVFGELFF. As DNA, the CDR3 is TGTGCCAGTAGTATAGTAGTGGGACTAGTCTTCGGGGAGCTGTTTTTT.